The 17 T cell receptor beta chains below come from one sample, sequenced in a study of blood T cell repertoires in COVID-19. Profiling relied on immunoSEQ multiplex PCR, and the TCRdb table lists in-frame clones only, not all of them. Of about 370,000 clones listed, over 75% are singletons. The sample comprised PBMCs or T cells enriched from blood (not recorded which). The receptor source for this set is a man between 18 and 29 years old who had recovered from COVID-19.

The rearrangement links TRBV6-5 to TRBJ2-7; no firm D call. Trimming shortened V by 1 base and J by 4 bases, and 11 bases separated the two germline ends. There are 14 residues in the CDR3. In germline, CDR1 is MNHEY, CDR2 SVGAGI. This CDR3 is CASSYFQTAYEQYF. The CDR3 region has the DNA TGTGCCAGCAGTTACTTTCAGACTGCGTACGAGCAGTACTTC.

The rearrangement joins TRBV7-9 to TRBJ2-5, with a weak D call TRBD2 (5 bases). Germline CDR1 SEHNR, CDR2 FQNEAQ (reference sequence). The CDR3 covers 13 residues. V shed 3 bases and J shed 1 base, with 6 bases lying between them. The CDR3: CASSLDFQETQYF. CDR3 nucleotide sequence: TGTGCCAGCAGCTTGGACTTCCAAGAGACCCAGTACTTC.

The chain has TRBV21-1 and TRBJ1-2. TRBV21-1 is listed as a pseudogene. There are 12 residues in the CDR3. The CDR3 protein is CASSKVGVAYTF. The CDR3 DNA sequence: TGTGCCAGCAGCAAAGTTGGAGTGGCCTACACCTTC.

J is TRBJ2-1 and V is TRBV9, with 11 bases fitting TRBD2. Germline CDR1 reads SGDLS; CDR2 reads YYNGEE. The CDR3 is made up of 17 amino acids. After removal of 4 bases from V and 5 bases from J, the junction contained 11 bases not matched to a gene. Here the CDR3 DNA reads TGTGCCAGCAGCTCCGGAAGACTAGCGGGGATCAACAATGAGCAGTTCTTC. Translation: CASSSGRLAGINNEQFF.

The chain's CDR3 is CASSPRQVIYEQYF. The CDR3 DNA sequence: TGTGCCAGCTCACCACGACAGGTGATCTACGAGCAGTACTTC. This chain connects TRBV18 to TRBJ2-7; D might be TRBD1 (6 bases). Trimming took 1 base from V and 3 from J, leaving 10 bases between them. CDR1 is KGHSH and CDR2 is LQKENI in the germline V gene. There are 14 residues in the CDR3.

The chain has TRBV2 and TRBJ2-1, with 10 bases lining up with TRBD2. The V gene end was trimmed by 6 bases and the J gene end by 7 bases; junction bases not matched to a gene: 6. This CDR3 contains 14 residues. Germline CDR1 and CDR2: SNHLY and FYNNEI. CDR3 DNA sequence: TGTGCCAGCAGGGCGAGCGGGAGGGCGAATGAGCAGTTCTTC. It translates to CASRASGRANEQFF.

The V call is TRBV3-1 (or the pseudogene TRBV3-2), the J call TRBJ1-6, with 9 bases that match TRBD1. The CDR3 is 16 residues long. J was trimmed by 7 bases and V by 2 bases; bases with no gene match: 6. Per germline, CDR1 LGHDT and CDR2 YNNKEL (reference sequence). This CDR3 is CASSQTTGTGNSPLHF. CDR3 sequence (DNA): TGTGCCAGCAGCCAAACAACCGGGACAGGGAATTCACCCCTCCACTTT.

V gene TRBV5-1 combines with J gene TRBJ1-5; 8 nucleotides align to TRBD1. The CDR3 spans 16 residues. CDR1 and CDR2 from the germline V gene are SGHRS and YFSETQ. The junction had 12 bases not matched to a gene; V was cut back by 4 bases and J by 6 bases. In nucleotides, the CDR3 is TGCGCCAGCAGCCCGAACGGACAGGGCGGGGGTCAGCCCCAGCATTTT. Encoded protein: CASSPNGQGGGQPQHF.

Only a few counts were recorded for this clone. CDR3 nucleotides: TGCGCCAGCAGCTTGGGACAGGCGAGGCCTGAAGCTTTCTTT. Its translation is CASSLGQARPEAFF. This chain connects TRBV5-1 to TRBJ1-1; TRBD1 is a possible D gene (6 bases). CDR3 size: 14 residues. V lost 0 bases, J lost 6 bases, and 12 bases lay in between. Germline loops: CDR1 SGHRS, CDR2 YFSETQ.

The V call is TRBV12-3 or TRBV12-4, the J call TRBJ2-4, with 10 bases matching TRBD1. The CDR3 extends over 13 amino acids. After removal of 5 bases from V and 7 bases from J, the junction contained 2 bases not matched to a gene. The chain's CDR3 is CASSAGQGNIQYF. The CDR3 DNA is TGTGCCAGCAGTGCGGGACAGGGGAACATTCAGTACTTC.

The chain couples TRBV3-1 (or the pseudogene TRBV3-2) to TRBJ2-7; 11 nucleotides agree with TRBD2. V dropped 4 bases and J dropped 0; count of bases not matched to a gene: 2. Per germline, CDR1 LGHDT and CDR2 YNNKEL (reference sequence). CDR3 length equals 15 residues. In nucleotides, the CDR3 is TGTGCCAGCAGCCCTAGCGGGAGGAGCTCCTACGAGCAGTACTTC. It translates to CASSPSGRSSYEQYF.

V and J are TRBV6-2 or TRBV6-3 and TRBJ1-2; 9 positions agree with TRBD1. The CDR3 consists of 14 residues. Germline V lookup: CDR1 MNHEY, CDR2 SVGEGT. Unmatched junction bases numbered 6, after V lost 4 bases and J lost 6 bases. The CDR3 spells CASSSRDRANGYTF. The DNA of the CDR3 is TGTGCCAGCAGTTCCCGGGACAGGGCAAATGGCTACACCTTC.

The chain uses TRBV2 and TRBJ1-1, with 9 bases matching TRBD1. Losses at the gene ends were 9 bases for V and 4 bases for J; bases not matched to a gene: 12. CDR1 is SNHLY, CDR2 FYNNEI, per germline. This CDR3 has 15 amino acids. The CDR3 DNA sequence: TGTGCCAGTCAACCGAAGGGGACAGGGCGCACTGAAGCTTTCTTT. This sequence encodes CASQPKGTGRTEAFF.

This clone was seen more than once but under ten times. The chain links TRBV29-1 to TRBJ1-1; no reliable D call. CDR1 SQVTM and CDR2 ANQGSEA come from the germline V gene. V dropped 7 bases and J dropped 7 bases, with 13 bases sitting between them. The length of the CDR3 is 11 residues. The CDR3 here is CSDLTRFEAFF. Written as DNA, the CDR3 is TGCAGCGACTTAACCCGTTTTGAAGCTTTCTTT.

J is TRBJ1-3 and V is TRBV12-5, with D unresolved. This CDR3 has 13 amino acids. With 6 bases removed from V and 0 bases from J, the gap between germline ends came to 6 bases. The germline gives CDR1 LGHNT, CDR2 FRNRAP. The CDR3 DNA reads as TGTGCTAGTGGGGGAGACTCTGGAAACACCATATATTTT. The encoded protein is CASGGDSGNTIYF.

The chain links TRBV11-2 to TRBJ2-5, with D perhaps TRBD1 (6 bases). CDR3 length equals 12 residues. CDR1 and CDR2 (germline): SGHAT, FQNNGV. The CDR3 loop is CAVRGLGETQYF. The DNA for the CDR3 is TGTGCGGTCAGGGGTTTAGGAGAGACCCAGTACTTC.

The CDR3 loop is CASSLALEGEKLFF. CDR3 DNA: TGCGCCAGCAGCTTGGCCCTCGAGGGAGAAAAACTGTTTTTT. This sequence joins TRBV5-1 and TRBJ1-4; D not certain. CDR1 is SGHRS, CDR2 YFSETQ, per germline. This CDR3 is 14 amino acids long. The V end was cut by 0 bases, the J end by 8 bases, with 11 bases between.